This paragraph reports one T cell receptor (beta chain). Its specificity is not known. Sequencing used immunoSEQ multiplex PCR; TCRdb keeps in-frame clones, though not all of them. The data contain 150,000 to 200,000 clones, 90% of them seen just once; the ten biggest clones take up approximately 3%. This sample stems from a study of T cell responses to AZD1222 COVID-19 vaccine. About the study: Recipients boosted at about 4 weeks or about 12 weeks are pooled. Study conclusions and caveats: Females outnumbered males among donors, who were mostly white British; clonal diversity was possibly underestimated. Nearly half of spike-specific TCRs reportedly target variant regions that are unmutated in the B.1.351 and B.1.1.7 variants.

V lost 3 bases to trimming and J lost 5 bases, with 10 bases between them. Germline CDR1 is SGHTA and CDR2 is FQGNSA. The CDR3 consists of 13 residues. The clonotype comes from an adult in good health. The chain is built from TRBV7-2 and TRBJ2-5, with D uncertain. The sample was peripheral blood, taken on day 0 of AZD1222 vaccination. CDR3 nucleotides: TGTGCCAGCAGCTTCCAAAGTTGGGAGACCCAGTACTTC. It encodes CASSFQSWETQYF.